This TCR beta chain was captured by sequencing in a study of regulatory T cells in long-lasting Graves disease. Across the whole study: Under 3 months of antithyroid drugs had been taken by newly diagnosed Graves' patients.

Time point here: newly diagnosed GD, antithyroid drugs for less than 3 months. There was RNA extracted from PBMCs, and the TCR library was made from it. Approximately 8.3 milliliters of peripheral blood went into EDTA tubes. Arm-PCR of CDR3 regions with iRepertoire HTBI primers generated TCR beta libraries. TCRdb re-derived calls from the multiplex PCR reads in MiXCR, one entry per CDR3 protein. This repertoire shows hundreds of thousands of distinct CDR3 sequences, 15% to 20% found once; its top ten account for 18%. These data are also associated with another study on T cells in Graves' hyperthyroidism and ophthalmopathy. From that paper: Absence of ophthalmopathy progression within 18 months defined stable Graves' hyperthyroidism. TCR CDR3 regions were first amplified by RT-PCR with HTBI primers.

The sequencing here drew on peripheral blood mononuclear cells (PBMCs), taken at new diagnosis, from a patient treated with antithyroid drugs. The TCR was taken from a woman in her 30s with Graves disease.

In nucleotides, the CDR3 is TGTGCCAGTAGTCCCTCGGACAGGAGAAAGGGCAATCAGCCCCAGCATTTT. Its translation is CASSPSDRRKGNQPQHF. The gene calls are TRBV19 and TRBJ1-5; 7 bases line up with TRBD1. Germline values: CDR1 LNHDA, CDR2 SQIVND (reference sequence). V trimming: 5 bases; J trimming: 2 bases; junction bases outside the gene matches: 12. The CDR3 covers 17 residues.